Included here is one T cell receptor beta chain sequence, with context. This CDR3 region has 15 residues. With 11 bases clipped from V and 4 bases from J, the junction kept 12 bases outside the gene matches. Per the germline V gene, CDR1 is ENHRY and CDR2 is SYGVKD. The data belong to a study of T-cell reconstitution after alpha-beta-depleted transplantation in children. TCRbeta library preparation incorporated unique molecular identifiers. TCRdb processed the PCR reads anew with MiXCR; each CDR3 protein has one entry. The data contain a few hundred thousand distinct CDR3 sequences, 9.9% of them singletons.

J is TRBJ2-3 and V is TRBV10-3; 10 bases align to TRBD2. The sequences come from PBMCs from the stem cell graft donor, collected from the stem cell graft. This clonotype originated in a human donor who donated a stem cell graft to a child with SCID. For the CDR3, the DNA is TGTGCCGCCTCGAGCGGGGGGGCCAGGGCAGATACGCAGTATTTT. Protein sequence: CAASSGGARADTQYF.